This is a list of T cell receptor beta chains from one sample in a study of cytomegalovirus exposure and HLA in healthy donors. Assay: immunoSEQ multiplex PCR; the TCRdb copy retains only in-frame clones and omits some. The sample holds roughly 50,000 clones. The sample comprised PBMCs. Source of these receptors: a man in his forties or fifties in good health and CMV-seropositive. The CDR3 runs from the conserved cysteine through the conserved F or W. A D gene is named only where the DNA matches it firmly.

cdr3_nt: TGTGCCAGCAGCATTGGGACACCGAACACCGGGGAGCTGTTTTTT; cdr3_aa: CASSIGTPNTGELFF; v_call: TRBV6-1; d_call: .; j_call: TRBJ2-2
cdr3_nt: TGCAGCGTAACCGGGACTAGCGGGGGGTCGGCCTACGAGCAGTACTTC; cdr3_aa: CSVTGTSGGSAYEQYF; v_call: TRBV29-1; d_call: TRBD2; j_call: TRBJ2-7
cdr3_nt: TGTGCCAGCAGCCGTGGGACAGCCGAAGCTTTCTTT; cdr3_aa: CASSRGTAEAFF; v_call: TRBV5-4; d_call: TRBD1; j_call: TRBJ1-1
cdr3_nt: TGTGCCAGCTCACCACTGACGTACGGGGTGTTGGATACAGATACGCAGTATTTT; cdr3_aa: CASSPLTYGVLDTDTQYF; v_call: TRBV18; d_call: .; j_call: TRBJ2-3
cdr3_nt: TGTGCCAGCAGCTTAGGATTCGGGGGGAATGAGCAGTTCTTC; cdr3_aa: CASSLGFGGNEQFF; v_call: TRBV11-2; d_call: TRBD2; j_call: TRBJ2-1
cdr3_nt: TGTGCCAGCAGTGACTCGGCGGGAGAGGCAGATACGCAGTATTTT; cdr3_aa: CASSDSAGEADTQYF; v_call: TRBV6-4; d_call: TRBD2; j_call: TRBJ2-3
cdr3_nt: TGTGCCAGCAGCCTCTCGTCGGGGGGGCCGAGGAACACTGAAGCTTTCTTT; cdr3_aa: CASSLSSGGPRNTEAFF; v_call: TRBV7-9; d_call: .; j_call: TRBJ1-1
cdr3_nt: TGCGCCAGCAGCTGGGGACTGGAGGGACTAGCGGGAGGGTCCACAGATACGCAGTATTTT; cdr3_aa: CASSWGLEGLAGGSTDTQYF; v_call: TRBV4-1; d_call: TRBD2; j_call: TRBJ2-3
cdr3_nt: TGTGCCAGCAAGAAGGGGGAGTTGGAGGGCTACACCTTC; cdr3_aa: CASKKGELEGYTF; v_call: TRBV27; d_call: .; j_call: TRBJ1-2
cdr3_nt: TGTGCCTGGGATCCGGGACAGGGATTCGAAAAACTGTTTTTT; cdr3_aa: CAWDPGQGFEKLFF; v_call: TRBV30; d_call: TRBD1; j_call: TRBJ1-4
cdr3_nt: TGTGCCAGCAGTTACTCTTTAGACAGGGCCCAAGAGACCCAGTACTTC; cdr3_aa: CASSYSLDRAQETQYF; v_call: TRBV6-5; d_call: TRBD1; j_call: TRBJ2-5
cdr3_nt: TGCAGCGTTGAAAGGGGCCAGGGGGCAGGTGGCTACACCTTC; cdr3_aa: CSVERGQGAGGYTF; v_call: TRBV29-1; d_call: TRBD1; j_call: TRBJ1-2
cdr3_nt: TGTGCCACCAGCAGAGATCTCGGACAGGGTCATTCACCCCTCCACTTT; cdr3_aa: CATSRDLGQGHSPLHF; v_call: TRBV15; d_call: TRBD1; j_call: TRBJ1-6
cdr3_nt: TGTGCCTGGAGTGCGGCAGGAAAAAATTCACCCCTCCACTTT; cdr3_aa: CAWSAAGKNSPLHF; v_call: TRBV30; d_call: .; j_call: TRBJ1-6
cdr3_nt: TGTGCCAGCAGTTCGACAGGGCCCCTCTATGGCTACACCTTC; cdr3_aa: CASSSTGPLYGYTF; v_call: TRBV27; d_call: TRBD1; j_call: TRBJ1-2
cdr3_nt: TGCGCCAGCTCAATTTACAATGAGCAGTTCTTC; cdr3_aa: CASSIYNEQFF; v_call: TRBV5-1; d_call: .; j_call: TRBJ2-1
cdr3_nt: TGTGCAAGTCGCTTAGGCCGCGGGAGGGGCCCTGAAGCTTTCTTT; cdr3_aa: CASRLGRGRGPEAFF; v_call: TRBV12-2; d_call: .; j_call: TRBJ1-1
cdr3_nt: TGTGCCAGTAGCCCGACAGGGGGCAGTTACGAGCAGTACTTC; cdr3_aa: CASSPTGGSYEQYF; v_call: TRBV19; d_call: TRBD1; j_call: TRBJ2-7
cdr3_nt: TGTGCCAGCAGCGACTCTAATCAGCCCCAGCATTTT; cdr3_aa: CASSDSNQPQHF; v_call: TRBV7-2; d_call: .; j_call: TRBJ1-5
cdr3_nt: TGTGCCAGTAGGCGTTATCTTGATTTGAGCACAGATACGCAGTATTTT; cdr3_aa: CASRRYLDLSTDTQYF; v_call: TRBV19; d_call: .; j_call: TRBJ2-3
cdr3_nt: TGTGCCAGCAGCTGGACAGGGGGCGCAGATACGCAGTATTTT; cdr3_aa: CASSWTGGADTQYF; v_call: TRBV7-3; d_call: TRBD1; j_call: TRBJ2-3
cdr3_nt: TGCGCCAGCAGTTGCGGACAGGACTCTGGAAACACCATATATTTT; cdr3_aa: CASSCGQDSGNTIYF; v_call: TRBV23-1; d_call: TRBD1; j_call: TRBJ1-3
cdr3_nt: TGCGCCAGCAGCTTGGCCGGGACAGTGGGCTCTGGGGCCAACGTCCTGACTTTC; cdr3_aa: CASSLAGTVGSGANVLTF; v_call: TRBV5-1; d_call: TRBD1; j_call: TRBJ2-6
cdr3_nt: TGTGCCAGTAGGAAGGGACAGGGGGCGGCTAATGAAAAACTGTTTTTT; cdr3_aa: CASRKGQGAANEKLFF; v_call: TRBV19; d_call: TRBD1; j_call: TRBJ1-4
cdr3_nt: TGCAGCGTCCCGGGACAGGATCCGTACGAGCAGTACTTC; cdr3_aa: CSVPGQDPYEQYF; v_call: TRBV29-1; d_call: TRBD1; j_call: TRBJ2-7
cdr3_nt: TGTGCCAGCAGCTCAAGCGGGACAGGGGGCGCGTTCTCTGGCTACACCTTC; cdr3_aa: CASSSSGTGGAFSGYTF; v_call: TRBV9; d_call: TRBD1; j_call: TRBJ1-2
cdr3_nt: TGTGCCAGCTCAGGCCAGTCCTACGAGCAGTACTTC; cdr3_aa: CASSGQSYEQYF; v_call: TRBV18; d_call: .; j_call: TRBJ2-7
cdr3_nt: TGTGCCAGCAGCCTCGGGACAGGGTTTGGCTACACCTTC; cdr3_aa: CASSLGTGFGYTF; v_call: TRBV5-5; d_call: TRBD1; j_call: TRBJ1-2
cdr3_nt: TGTGCCAGCAGCTCTGGCGGGAGGGGGAACACCGGGGAGCTGTTTTTT; cdr3_aa: CASSSGGRGNTGELFF; v_call: TRBV5-4; d_call: TRBD2; j_call: TRBJ2-2
cdr3_nt: TGTGCCAGCAGCTTATCGGACACCGGGGAGCTGTTTTTT; cdr3_aa: CASSLSDTGELFF; v_call: TRBV7-9; d_call: .; j_call: TRBJ2-2
cdr3_nt: TGTGCCAGCAGCACCTGGACAGAGGGCGGGGAGCTGTTTTTT; cdr3_aa: CASSTWTEGGELFF; v_call: TRBV9; d_call: .; j_call: TRBJ2-2
cdr3_nt: TGTGCTAGTGGTTTTCTGACCACAGGGGGACGGCGGGATGAGCAGTTCTTC; cdr3_aa: CASGFLTTGGRRDEQFF; v_call: TRBV12-5; d_call: TRBD1; j_call: TRBJ2-1
cdr3_nt: TGCGCCAGCAGCCAAGACTTCGCGGGACAGGGCTCAACTAATGAAAAACTGTTTTTT; cdr3_aa: CASSQDFAGQGSTNEKLFF; v_call: TRBV4-1; d_call: TRBD1; j_call: TRBJ1-4
cdr3_nt: TGTGCCGGCGGGGGCGGGAGGGCGAGCTCCTACAATGAGCAGTTCTTC; cdr3_aa: CAGGGGRASSYNEQFF; v_call: TRBV25-1; d_call: TRBD2; j_call: TRBJ2-1
cdr3_nt: TGCGCCAGCAGTGAGTCTGGGTGGGGGGGGTTCTCCTACGAGCAGTACTTC; cdr3_aa: CASSESGWGGFSYEQYF; v_call: TRBV10-2; d_call: TRBD2; j_call: TRBJ2-7
cdr3_nt: TGTGCCAGCAGCGTCGACAGGGAAGGCTCCTACGAGCAGTACTTC; cdr3_aa: CASSVDREGSYEQYF; v_call: TRBV28; d_call: TRBD1; j_call: TRBJ2-7
cdr3_nt: TGTGCCAGCAGTCCCACAACTCAGGGGAACACTGAAGCTTTCTTT; cdr3_aa: CASSPTTQGNTEAFF; v_call: TRBV27; d_call: .; j_call: TRBJ1-1
cdr3_nt: TGTGCCAGCAGCCAGGGGAATTCACCCCTCCACTTT; cdr3_aa: CASSQGNSPLHF; v_call: TRBV9; d_call: .; j_call: TRBJ1-6
cdr3_nt: TGCGCCAGCAGCCAAGAGACTAGCGGGAGGGTATACGAGCAGTACTTC; cdr3_aa: CASSQETSGRVYEQYF; v_call: TRBV4-1; d_call: TRBD2; j_call: TRBJ2-7
cdr3_nt: TGTGCCAGCAGCTCCCGGGGGGGGCTGGGGGAGCAGTACTTC; cdr3_aa: CASSSRGGLGEQYF; v_call: TRBV7-2; d_call: TRBD2; j_call: TRBJ2-7
cdr3_nt: TGCGCCAGCAAACCGGGACAGCACGCAGATACGCAGTATTTT; cdr3_aa: CASKPGQHADTQYF; v_call: TRBV5-1; d_call: TRBD1; j_call: TRBJ2-3
cdr3_nt: TGCGCCAGCAGCCAAGAAGGAAGCGGGGCCTCCCCAGATACGCAGTATTTT; cdr3_aa: CASSQEGSGASPDTQYF; v_call: TRBV4-3; d_call: TRBD2; j_call: TRBJ2-3
cdr3_nt: TGTGCCAGCAGGTCTCGGGGGGGCATCTACTACGAGCAGTACTTC; cdr3_aa: CASRSRGGIYYEQYF; v_call: TRBV28; d_call: TRBD2; j_call: TRBJ2-7
cdr3_nt: TGTGCCAGCAGCCCGGGAAGAAACGAGCAGTACTTC; cdr3_aa: CASSPGRNEQYF; v_call: TRBV7-9; d_call: .; j_call: TRBJ2-7
cdr3_nt: TGTGCCATCAGCGCCGGGCGGGAGGGCAACACCGGGGAGCTGTTTTTT; cdr3_aa: CAISAGREGNTGELFF; v_call: TRBV10-3; d_call: TRBD2; j_call: TRBJ2-2
cdr3_nt: TGTGCCAGTAGCCCGGGCGGGGCGGTTATCGATGAGCAGTTCTTC; cdr3_aa: CASSPGGAVIDEQFF; v_call: TRBV19; d_call: .; j_call: TRBJ2-1
cdr3_nt: TGTGCCAGCAGTCCTCTCCGGCTGAAGGGGAAGGTGGACACTGAAGCTTTCTTT; cdr3_aa: CASSPLRLKGKVDTEAFF; v_call: TRBV28; d_call: .; j_call: TRBJ1-1
cdr3_nt: TGTGCCAGCAGCTCACAGGGGCACGCGGAAAACATTCAGTACTTC; cdr3_aa: CASSSQGHAENIQYF; v_call: TRBV5-4; d_call: TRBD1; j_call: TRBJ2-4
cdr3_nt: TGTGCCAGCAGCCTGCTAACCATGACAGGCGGCTCCTATGGCTACACCTTC; cdr3_aa: CASSLLTMTGGSYGYTF; v_call: TRBV7-6; d_call: .; j_call: TRBJ1-2
cdr3_nt: TGTGCCAGCAGCCCCGGGGGATCAACTAATGAAAAACTGTTTTTT; cdr3_aa: CASSPGGSTNEKLFF; v_call: TRBV7-9; d_call: .; j_call: TRBJ1-4